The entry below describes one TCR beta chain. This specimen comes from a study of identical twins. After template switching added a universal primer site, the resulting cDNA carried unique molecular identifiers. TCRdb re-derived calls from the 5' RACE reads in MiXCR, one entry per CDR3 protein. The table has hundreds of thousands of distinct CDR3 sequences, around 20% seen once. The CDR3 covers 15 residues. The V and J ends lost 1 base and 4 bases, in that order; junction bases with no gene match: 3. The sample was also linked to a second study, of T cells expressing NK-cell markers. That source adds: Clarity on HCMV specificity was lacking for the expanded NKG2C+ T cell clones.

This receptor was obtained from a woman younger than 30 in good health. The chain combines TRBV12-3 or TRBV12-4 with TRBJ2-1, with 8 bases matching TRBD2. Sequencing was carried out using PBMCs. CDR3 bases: TGTGCCAGCAGTTTAGATGGGACTAGATACAATGAGCAGTTCTTC. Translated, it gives CASSLDGTRYNEQFF.